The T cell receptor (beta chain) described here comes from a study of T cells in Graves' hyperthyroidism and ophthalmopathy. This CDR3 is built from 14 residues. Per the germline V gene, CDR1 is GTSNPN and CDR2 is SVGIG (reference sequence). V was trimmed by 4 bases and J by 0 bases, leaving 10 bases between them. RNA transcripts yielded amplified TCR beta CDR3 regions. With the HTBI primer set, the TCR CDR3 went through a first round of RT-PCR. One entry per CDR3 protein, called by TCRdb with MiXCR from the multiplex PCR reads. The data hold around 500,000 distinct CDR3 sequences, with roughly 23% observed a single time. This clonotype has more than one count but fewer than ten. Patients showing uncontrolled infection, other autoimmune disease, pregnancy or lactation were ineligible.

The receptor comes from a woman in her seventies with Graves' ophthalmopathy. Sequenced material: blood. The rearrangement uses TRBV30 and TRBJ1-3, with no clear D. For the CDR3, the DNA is TGTGCCTGGAAATGGTCTAACTCTGGAAACACCATATATTTT. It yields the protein CAWKWSNSGNTIYF.